What follows are 7 T cell receptor beta chains derived from one specimen sequenced in a study of blood T cell repertoires in COVID-19. Assay used: immunoSEQ multiplex PCR; TCRdb lists only in-frame clones, some missing. The table has 300,000 to 350,000 clones, roughly 88% seen once. Sequenced input: PBMCs or T cells enriched from blood (not recorded which). Source of these receptors: a man aged 25-45 years who had recovered from COVID-19.

This chain uses TRBV12-3 or TRBV12-4 with TRBJ1-1; D gene ambiguous. Trimming stripped 10 bases from V and 4 bases from J, with 16 bases between. CDR3 size: 13 residues. The CDR3 is CATKRGAGTEAFF. In DNA form, the CDR3 reads TGTGCCACAAAACGGGGTGCGGGCACTGAAGCTTTCTTT.

Concerning this clone: Compared with germline, one end of the junction differs, possibly owing to a read error. The genes are TRBV29-1 and TRBJ1-2, with a possible D match to TRBD1 (5 bases). Germline V CDR1 and CDR2: SQVTM, ANQGSEA. The CDR3 spans 12 residues. In DNA form, the CDR3 reads TGCAGCGTTCAGGGAAATAACGATGGCTACACCTTC. This sequence encodes CSVQGNNDGYTF.

The V gene is TRBV30, the J gene TRBJ2-3; 8 positions match TRBD2. The CDR3 spans 17 residues. The germline gives CDR1 GTSNPN, CDR2 SVGIG (reference sequence). V shed 0 bases, J shed 2 bases, and the junction held 10 bases outside the gene matches. The DNA for the CDR3 is TGTGCCTGGAGTGTACGTCGCGGGGGGACTTCCACAGATACGCAGTATTTT. This sequence encodes CAWSVRRGGTSTDTQYF.

This clone was observed once. The chain combines TRBV18 with TRBJ1-2; D ambiguous. Trimming took off 3 bases at V and 9 bases at J, with 17 bases between the two ends. The CDR3 totals 14 residues. Germline CDR1 and CDR2: KGHSH and LQKENI. CDR3 residues: CASSPSGVERSYTF. DNA for the CDR3: TGTGCCAGCTCACCTTCCGGGGTAGAACGAAGCTACACCTTC. Full variable domain (outside the CDR3, taken from reference TRBV18 and TRBJ1-2): NAGVMQNPRHLVRRRGQEARLRCSPMKGHSHVYWYRQLPEEGLKFMVYLQKENIIDESGMPKERFSAEFPKEGPSILRIQQVVRGDSAAYFCASSPSGVERSYTFGSGTRLTVV.

The rearrangement links TRBV7-2 to TRBJ1-3, with D maybe TRBD1 (5 bases). CDR3 length: 15 residues. Trimming cost V 5 bases and J 4 bases, with 15 bases left between them. CDR1 SGHTA and CDR2 FQGNSA come from the germline V gene. CDR3 residues: CASSLLGAPGNTIYF. CDR3 DNA: TGTGCCAGCAGCCTCCTTGGGGCGCCCGGAAACACCATATATTTT.

The genes are TRBV15 and TRBJ1-4; D ambiguous. Germline V gene lookup returns CDR1 LNHNV and CDR2 YYDKDF (reference sequence). This CDR3 comprises 12 residues. V was trimmed by 1 base and J by 13 bases, leaving 10 bases between them. CDR3 bases: TGTGCCACCAGCAGAGGTCCCGGTGGACTGTTTTTT. Its protein is CATSRGPGGLFF.

The gene calls are TRBV11-2 and TRBJ1-3, with 8 bases identical to TRBD1. V dropped 5 bases and J dropped 3; count of bases not matched to a gene: 9. Germline V gene data show CDR1 as SGHAT and CDR2 as FQNNGV. The CDR3 loop spans 16 amino acids. The CDR3 loop reads CASSIDRGRGGNTIYF. The CDR3, as DNA: TGTGCCAGCAGCATTGACAGGGGACGAGGTGGAAACACCATATATTTT.